This passage covers 19 T cell receptor beta chains from one sample sequenced in a study of T cell responses to AZD1222 COVID-19 vaccine. Sequenced by immunoSEQ multiplex PCR; TCRdb stores in-frame clones only, minus some. The sample includes about 150,000 clones, roughly nine tenths of them seen just once. Source: peripheral blood, taken on day 0 of MenACWY control vaccination. The receptors come from an adult in good health.

The genes are TRBV19 and TRBJ1-2; D unresolved. The germline V and J ends were trimmed by 5 bases and 9 bases, with 7 bases remaining between them. There are 10 residues in the CDR3. CDR1 is LNHDA and CDR2 is SQIVND in the germline V gene (reference sequence). The CDR3 spells CASSSGSYTF. In DNA, the CDR3 is TGTGCCAGTAGTTCCGGGAGCTACACCTTC.

The chain carries TRBV2 and TRBJ1-1, with no clear D. CDR1 and CDR2 from the germline V gene are SNHLY and FYNNEI. Trimming pared 2 bases from V and 2 bases from J, leaving 3 bases between. The CDR3 loop spans 12 amino acids. CDR3 sequence reads: CASSEQNTEAFF. Here the CDR3 DNA reads TGTGCCAGCAGTGAACAAAACACTGAAGCTTTCTTT. The complete variable domain, with remaining parts taken from reference TRBV2 and TRBJ1-1, reads EPEVTQTPSHQVTQMGQEVILRCVPISNHLYFYWYRQILGQKVEFLVSFYNNEISEKSEIFDDQFSVERPDGSNFTLKIRSTKLEDSAMYFCASSEQNTEAFFGQGTRLTVV.

The V and J genes are TRBV19 and TRBJ2-1; D possibly matches TRBD1 or TRBD2 (5 bases each). Germline V gene sequence: CDR1 LNHDA, CDR2 SQIVND (reference sequence). CDR3 length equals 13 residues. Deletions cut 1 base from V and 9 bases from J, with 10 bases between. CDR3 amino acids: CASSIVGTAEQFF. CDR3 nucleotide sequence: TGTGCCAGTAGTATAGTAGGGACCGCTGAGCAGTTCTTC.

The chain links TRBV2 to TRBJ1-2; D not resolved. The V gene lost 11 bases and the J gene lost 5 bases, with 15 bases spanning the gap. Germline V lookup: CDR1 SNHLY, CDR2 FYNNEI. The CDR3 is made up of 12 amino acids. In DNA form, the CDR3 reads TGTGCCTCCCACCGAACGCTATATGGCTACACCTTC. Translating gives CASHRTLYGYTF.

The chain has TRBV11-3 and TRBJ1-2; D gene uncertain. Deletions cut 3 bases from V and 6 bases from J, with 11 bases between. The CDR3 sequence is 13 residues long. Germline values: CDR1 SGHNT, CDR2 YENEEA. The CDR3 DNA sequence: TGTGCCAGCAGCTTGGAACGGGCGGATGGCTACACCTTC. Amino acid sequence: CASSLERADGYTF.

The gene calls are TRBV24-1 and TRBJ2-5; 8 bases map to TRBD1. V gave up 0 bases and J gave up 5 bases; unmatched junction bases: 4. The CDR3 is 15 amino acids. In germline, CDR1 is KGHDR, CDR2 SFDVKD. As DNA, the CDR3 is TGTGCCACCAGTGATTTGAGGACAGGGATTGAGACCCAGTACTTC. Its translation is CATSDLRTGIETQYF.

This sequence joins TRBV12-3 or TRBV12-4 and TRBJ2-7, with no clear D. V was shortened by 3 bases and J by 5 bases, with 5 bases between the two germline ends. The CDR3 contains 11 residues. The CDR3 is CASSFSDEQYF. CDR3 nucleotides: TGTGCCAGCAGTTTTAGTGACGAGCAGTACTTC.

Only a few counts were recorded for this clone. The chain couples TRBV19 to TRBJ1-6, with D possibly TRBD1 on 6 matching bases. The CDR3 is 14 amino acids. Per the germline V gene, CDR1 is LNHDA and CDR2 is SQIVND (reference sequence). Trimming stripped 10 bases from V and 7 bases from J, with 17 bases between. In nucleotides, the CDR3 is TGTGCCACCTTAAACTCGGGGGCAAATTCACCCCTCCACTTT. Residues: CATLNSGANSPLHF.

The chain has TRBV30 and TRBJ1-1, with D tentatively TRBD1 (5 bases). The V end lost 4 bases, the J end lost 3 bases, and 9 bases lay between the germline ends. The germline CDR1 and CDR2 sequences are GTSNPN and SVGIG (reference sequence). This CDR3 contains 12 residues. The CDR3 DNA reads as TGTGCCTGGAAGTGGGGGGACACTGAAGCTTTCTTT. It is translated as CAWKWGDTEAFF.

This clone has just a few counts. This chain uses TRBV11-1 with TRBJ1-1; maybe TRBD1 (6 bases). Germline values: CDR1 SGHAT, CDR2 FQDESV (reference sequence). V lost 3 bases to trimming and J lost 5 bases, with 13 bases between them. The CDR3 is 14 amino acids. CDR3 in DNA: TGTGCCAGCAGCTTGAGGGGGGTAGGAACTGAAGCTTTCTTT. Translated: CASSLRGVGTEAFF.

The chain couples TRBV19 to TRBJ1-2; 9 bases map to TRBD1. After removal of 5 bases from V and 5 bases from J, the junction contained 3 bases not matched to a gene. CDR1 is LNHDA and CDR2 is SQIVND in the germline V gene (reference sequence). The CDR3 extends over 13 amino acids. The CDR3 bases are TGTGCCAGTAGTGCCGGGACAGGGTATGGCTACACCTTC. The encoded protein is CASSAGTGYGYTF.

This chain links TRBV7-9 with TRBJ2-2; maybe TRBD2 (6 bases). Trimming took off 5 bases at V and 2 bases at J, with 12 bases between the two ends. Germline lookup yields CDR1 SEHNR and CDR2 FQNEAQ (reference sequence). This CDR3 is built from 15 residues. For the CDR3, the DNA is TGTGCCAGCAGCCCCCCGGGACTTAACACCGGGGAGCTGTTTTTT. Its translation is CASSPPGLNTGELFF.

The chain couples TRBV29-1 to TRBJ1-1, with unresolved D. CDR1 and CDR2 (germline): SQVTM, ANQGSEA. Between the trimmed V and J ends, which lost 4 bases and 3 bases, there was a span of 18 bases. The CDR3 totals 15 residues. The CDR3 protein is CSVGANSLMDTEAFF. CDR3 bases: TGCAGCGTTGGAGCTAACAGCCTGATGGACACTGAAGCTTTCTTT.

The rearrangement joins TRBV2 to TRBJ1-6; no clear D gene. Trimming took 7 bases from V and 9 from J, leaving 10 bases between them. The CDR3 length is 12 residues. The germline CDR1 and CDR2 sequences are SNHLY and FYNNEI. The CDR3 region has the DNA TGTGCCAGCAAACTCAAAGGTTCACCCCTCCACTTT. Residues: CASKLKGSPLHF.

The rearrangement joins TRBV28 to TRBJ1-2, with D unclear. Trimming pared 8 bases from V and 5 bases from J, leaving 15 bases between. Germline V gene data show CDR1 as MDHEN and CDR2 as SYDVKM. This CDR3 comprises 13 residues. The CDR3 reads CASSGEEEYGYTF. The CDR3 DNA sequence: TGTGCCAGCTCCGGAGAGGAGGAATATGGCTACACCTTC.

The chain combines TRBV6-5 with TRBJ2-7, with 8 bases identical to TRBD1. CDR3 length: 16 amino acids. V shed 0 bases and J 4 bases; nucleotides not matched to a gene: 8. The germline V gene encodes CDR1 MNHEY and CDR2 SVGAGI. The CDR3 DNA follows: TGTGCCAGCAGTTACTCTTCATGGGACAGGTCGTACGAGCAGTACTTC. Residues: CASSYSSWDRSYEQYF.

The table lists this clone with many counts. The V call is TRBV5-5, the J call TRBJ1-2; D remains unclear. The length of the CDR3 is 13 residues. Looked up from germline, CDR1 is SGHKS and CDR2 is YYEKEE (reference sequence). V lost 0 bases, J lost 4 bases, and 7 bases lay in between. In DNA form, the CDR3 reads TGTGCCAGCAGCTTGGCCGGCACCTATGGCTACACCTTC. Residues: CASSLAGTYGYTF.

The V call is TRBV6-6, the J call TRBJ2-1; TRBD2 aligns across 12 bases. Trimming cost V 4 bases and J 7 bases; bases outside gene matches: 2. Per germline, CDR1 MNHNY and CDR2 SVGAGI (reference sequence). This CDR3 is built from 14 residues. The CDR3 coding sequence is TGTGCCAGCAGTTCGACTAGCGGGAGTAATGAGCAGTTCTTC. This codes for CASSSTSGSNEQFF.

The chain has TRBV27 and TRBJ1-1; D perhaps matches TRBD1 (5 bases). The germline V and J ends were trimmed by 1 base and 1 base, with 10 bases remaining between them. Germline loops: CDR1 MNHEY, CDR2 SMNVEV (reference sequence). The CDR3 is 15 residues long. The CDR3 DNA reads as TGTGCCAGCAGTTTATTGAGACAGAGGAACACTGAAGCTTTCTTT. Its translation is CASSLLRQRNTEAFF.